The 18 T cell receptor beta chains presented below share a single source sample, sequenced in a study of regulatory T cells in long-lasting Graves disease. Time point described: newly diagnosed GD, antithyroid drugs for less than 3 months. RNA extracted from PBMCs served as the sequencing template. Investigators prepared the TCR beta libraries by applying iRepertoire HTBI primers and Arm-PCR of CDR3 regions. TCRdb ran MiXCR on the multiplex PCR reads and lists one entry per CDR3 protein. Of about 420,000 distinct CDR3 sequences in the sample, over 15% are singletons; the top ten hold about 25%. This sample was shared with a second study, whose subject was T cells in Graves' hyperthyroidism and ophthalmopathy.

The source material was peripheral blood mononuclear cells (PBMCs), sampled at new diagnosis, from a patient treated with antithyroid drugs. The receptor set was obtained from a woman aged 18-30 years with Graves disease.

This clonotype has more than one count but fewer than ten. This rearrangement joins TRBV4-3 to TRBJ2-3; D ambiguous. V was clipped by 0 bases and J by 0 bases, with 10 bases between them. The CDR3 length is 16 residues. The germline CDR1 and CDR2 sequences are LGHNA and YSLEER. CDR3 amino acids: CASSQDFETSTDTQYF. CDR3 sequence (DNA): TGCGCCAGCAGCCAAGATTTCGAGACTAGCACAGATACGCAGTATTTT.

This clonotype was seen only once. A much more abundant neighbour one base away suggests this may be a read error. V and J are TRBV6-6 and TRBJ2-1; the match to TRBD2 covers 8 bases. Germline CDR1 is MNHNY and CDR2 is SVGAGI (reference sequence). There are 19 residues in the CDR3. Written as DNA, the CDR3 is TGTGCCAGCGGTTACTTCACGACTAGCCACGGGGGGGACTACAATGAGCAGTTCTTC. Translation gives CASGYFTTSHGGDYNEQFF.

CDR3 bases: TGTGCCAGCAGTAAAGCGGGAGTGGAGACCCAGTACTTC. The encoded protein is CASSKAGVETQYF. The J gene is TRBJ2-5, the V gene TRBV25-1; 8 bases line up with TRBD2. Trimming took 5 bases from V and 5 from J; bases not matched to a gene: 4. Germline V gene lookup returns CDR1 MGHDK and CDR2 SYGVNS. The CDR3 covers 13 residues.

J is TRBJ1-5 and V is TRBV7-2; D remains unclear. Germline CDR1 SGHTA, CDR2 FQGNSA. CDR3 length equals 15 residues. V was cut by 2 bases and J by 7 bases, with 15 bases left in between. The CDR3 coding sequence is TGTGCCAGCAGCTTACCCTCGGGATTAGGCCAGCCCCAGCATTTT. This gives the protein CASSLPSGLGQPQHF.

V usage is TRBV15 and J usage is TRBJ1-2, with a weak D call TRBD1 (5 bases). Germline lookup yields CDR1 LNHNV and CDR2 YYDKDF (reference sequence). V shed 0 bases and J shed 2 bases, with 10 bases lying between them. This CDR3 spans 15 amino acids. The CDR3 coding sequence is TGTGCCACCAGCAGAGATCACGGGGCAAACTATGGCTACACCTTC. It yields the protein CATSRDHGANYGYTF.

The chain joins TRBV9 to TRBJ1-3; D is possibly TRBD1 (6 bases). Looked up from germline, CDR1 is SGDLS and CDR2 is YYNGEE. This CDR3 region has 17 residues. Trimming took off 2 bases at V and 0 bases at J, with 15 bases between the two ends. This CDR3 is CASSVQRGGPSGNTIYF. The CDR3 DNA sequence: TGTGCCAGCAGCGTCCAGAGGGGGGGTCCCTCTGGAAACACCATATATTTT.

The gene calls are TRBV6-1 and TRBJ1-1, with no clear D. From germline, CDR1 is MNHNS and CDR2 SASEGT. Between the trimmed V and J ends, which lost 0 bases and 11 bases, there was a span of 16 bases. The CDR3 is made up of 14 amino acids. The CDR3 is CASSEARAPTLAFF. As DNA, the CDR3 is TGTGCCAGCAGTGAAGCGCGTGCCCCGACTTTGGCTTTCTTT.

This clonotype was recorded at least ten times. The J gene is TRBJ1-2, the V gene TRBV27, with 10 bases fitting TRBD1. This CDR3 spans 16 amino acids. The V gene end was trimmed by 5 bases and the J gene end by 6 bases; junction bases not matched to a gene: 12. Germline V gives CDR1 MNHEY, CDR2 SMNVEV (reference sequence). The CDR3, as DNA: TGTGCCAGCAGTCCCTGGGGACAGGGGAAGTTGGATGGCTACACCTTC. This gives the protein CASSPWGQGKLDGYTF.

This clonotype was seen many times. The chain employs TRBV7-2 and TRBJ1-2, with 7 nucleotides matching TRBD1. The CDR3 extends over 14 amino acids. CDR1 is SGHTA and CDR2 is FQGNSA in the germline V gene. With 6 bases clipped from V and 5 bases from J, the junction kept 9 bases outside the gene matches. The CDR3 sequence: CASRNRQGTYGYTF. The CDR3 DNA follows: TGTGCCAGCAGAAATCGACAGGGCACGTATGGCTACACCTTC.

In nucleotides, the CDR3 is TGTGCCAGCAGTCCCGACAGGGGAGTTGACGCTTTCTTT. This gives the protein CASSPDRGVDAFF. The gene calls are TRBV28 and TRBJ1-1; 8 bases match TRBD1. The V gene end was trimmed by 5 bases and the J gene end by 11 bases; junction bases not matched to a gene: 10. The germline V gene encodes CDR1 MDHEN and CDR2 SYDVKM. This CDR3 has 13 amino acids.

This clonotype was counted at least ten times. This sequence joins TRBV6-2 or TRBV6-3 and TRBJ2-1, with D perhaps TRBD2 (5 bases). The CDR3 spans 15 residues. Trimming took off 1 base at V and 9 bases at J, with 16 bases between the two ends. Germline CDR1 is MNHEY and CDR2 is SVGEGT. DNA for the CDR3: TGTGCCAGCAGTTACTTCGGTGCGGGCTTGGCTGAGCAGTTCTTC. It yields the protein CASSYFGAGLAEQFF.

This clonotype has at least ten counts. The chain carries TRBV29-1 and TRBJ2-3; TRBD2 aligns across 12 bases. V shed 6 bases and J 3 bases; nucleotides not matched to a gene: 4. This CDR3 is 14 amino acids long. Germline V gene sequence: CDR1 SQVTM, CDR2 ANQGSEA. The CDR3, as DNA: TGCAGCGTCGGACTAGCGGGAAGGACAGATACGCAGTATTTT. It is translated as CSVGLAGRTDTQYF.

This clonotype was counted only a few times. The V call is TRBV2, the J call TRBJ1-5, with D maybe TRBD1 (5 bases). Looked up from germline, CDR1 is SNHLY and CDR2 is FYNNEI. There are 14 residues in the CDR3. V shed 1 base and J shed 6 bases, with 10 bases lying between them. CDR3 sequence reads: CASSEVRDGQPQHF. The CDR3 DNA follows: TGTGCCAGCAGTGAAGTCAGGGATGGTCAGCCCCAGCATTTT.

This clonotype has a handful of counts. V usage is TRBV9 and J usage is TRBJ1-1, with D possibly TRBD1 on 5 matching bases. CDR3 length equals 14 residues. The V end lost 4 bases, the J end lost 6 bases, and 16 bases lay between the germline ends. From germline, CDR1 is SGDLS and CDR2 YYNGEE. Here the CDR3 DNA reads TGTGCCAGCAGCCCGGTTAGGGGCTTTCCTGAAGCTTTCTTT. Its protein product is CASSPVRGFPEAFF.

The chain uses TRBV25-1 and TRBJ1-2, with D possibly TRBD1 on 6 matching bases. Trimming removed 4 bases from V and 0 bases from J, with 12 bases in between. The germline V gene has CDR1 MGHDK and CDR2 SYGVNS. The CDR3 spans 15 residues. The CDR3 coding sequence is TGTGCCAGCAGTGGACTGGGACACACTAACTATGGCTACACCTTC. This gives the protein CASSGLGHTNYGYTF.

V usage is TRBV7-2 and J usage is TRBJ2-5, with D possibly being TRBD2 (6 bases). The CDR3 covers 15 residues. CDR1 and CDR2 (germline): SGHTA, FQGNSA. Trimming removed 0 bases at V and 5 bases at J, with 13 bases between. This chain's CDR3 is CASSLASGGVETQYF. CDR3 sequence (DNA): TGTGCCAGCAGCTTAGCTTCAGGAGGGGTGGAGACCCAGTACTTC.

The chain joins TRBV13 to TRBJ2-4; TRBD2 aligns across 16 bases. The germline V gene encodes CDR1 PRHDT and CDR2 FYEKMQ (reference sequence). The CDR3 runs to 19 residues. V lost 4 bases and J lost 0; bases outside the gene matches: 6. CDR3 region: CASSSGLAGGILAKNIQYF. The CDR3 DNA is TGTGCCAGCAGCTCGGGACTAGCGGGAGGGATTTTAGCCAAAAACATTCAGTACTTC. The variable domain in full, completed from reference TRBV13 and TRBJ2-4, reads AAGVIQSPRHLIKEKRETATLKCYPIPRHDTVYWYQQGPGQDPQFLISFYEKMQSDKGSIPDRFSAQQFSDYHSELNMSSLELGDSALYFCASSSGLAGGILAKNIQYFGAGTRLSVL.

This clonotype came up a few times. CDR3 residues: CASSLGTGPGSYEQYF. The CDR3 DNA sequence: TGTGCCAGCAGTTTAGGGACCGGGCCAGGCTCCTACGAGCAGTACTTC. The V and J genes are TRBV12-3 or TRBV12-4 and TRBJ2-7; D unclear. There are 16 residues in the CDR3. Trimming stripped 1 base from V and 0 bases from J, with 13 bases between.